This passage covers 18 T cell receptor beta chains from one sample sequenced in a study of blood T cell repertoires in COVID-19. Generated by immunoSEQ multiplex PCR, the TCRdb table keeps only in-frame clones and is missing some. In the table there are about 260,000 clones, 70% to 90% of which are singletons. The sequencing input was peripheral blood. These receptors all stem from a man between 25 and 39 years old with active or convalescent COVID-19.

The rearrangement joins TRBV29-1 to TRBJ2-7, with 7 bases identical to TRBD1. CDR1 is SQVTM and CDR2 is ANQGSEA in the germline V gene. J was trimmed by 3 bases and V by 4 bases; bases with no gene match: 9. CDR3 length: 14 amino acids. The CDR3 DNA follows: TGCAGCGTTGGACGGCAGGGGGACCACTACGAGCAGTACTTC. Its protein is CSVGRQGDHYEQYF.

The chain links TRBV7-8 to TRBJ2-5, with D possibly matching TRBD2 (6 bases). The CDR3 loop spans 14 amino acids. The V end was cut by 5 bases, the J end by 1 base, with 11 bases between. CDR1 and CDR2 from the germline V gene are SGHVS and FQNEAQ. The CDR3: CASSELGGQETQYF. The CDR3, as DNA: TGTGCCAGCAGCGAACTGGGGGGCCAAGAGACCCAGTACTTC.

Only one count was recorded for this clone. The chain uses TRBV7-2 and TRBJ2-3, with D uncertain. Trimming left V 1 base short and J 4 bases short, with 18 bases between. The CDR3 runs to 17 residues. Germline assignment: CDR1 SGHTA and CDR2 FQGNSA. In DNA, the CDR3 is TGTGCCAGCAGCTTAGGTGTTCAGCACCCTCGGGCAGATACGCAGTATTTT. This sequence encodes CASSLGVQHPRADTQYF.

This chain connects TRBV4-1 to TRBJ1-3; D uncertain. Germline lookup yields CDR1 MGHRA and CDR2 YSYEKL. CDR3 length equals 16 residues. Trimming took off 0 bases at V and 0 bases at J, with 9 bases between the two ends. The CDR3 region has the DNA TGCGCCAGCAGCCAAGATAACAGTTACTCTGGAAACACCATATATTTT. Amino acids: CASSQDNSYSGNTIYF.

This clone was seen only a few times. The chain links TRBV3-1 (or the pseudogene TRBV3-2) to TRBJ2-2, with 9 bases that match TRBD2. Unmatched junction bases numbered 12, after V lost 4 bases and J lost 6 bases. The CDR3 loop spans 17 amino acids. CDR1 LGHDT and CDR2 YNNKEL come from the germline V gene (reference sequence). In nucleotides, the CDR3 is TGTGCCAGCAGCCTCCTGTTCTCGCGGGGGGGCCCCGGGGAGCTGTTTTTT. Its protein product is CASSLLFSRGGPGELFF.

The chain is built from TRBV19 and TRBJ1-2; D remains unclear. From germline, CDR1 is LNHDA and CDR2 SQIVND (reference sequence). Trimming left V 5 bases short and J 0 bases short, with 10 bases between. CDR3 size: 14 residues. CDR3 bases: TGTGCCAGTAGTCGAGGCAGTTCTAACTATGGCTACACCTTC. As protein: CASSRGSSNYGYTF.

The chain uses TRBV7-2 and TRBJ2-7, with 8 positions matching TRBD2. The CDR3 extends over 15 amino acids. Per the germline V gene, CDR1 is SGHTA and CDR2 is FQGNSA. Unmatched junction bases numbered 9, after V lost 5 bases and J lost 3 bases. This chain's CDR3 is CASSPTRGGNYEQYF. Written as DNA, the CDR3 is TGTGCCAGCAGCCCAACACGGGGGGGAAACTACGAGCAGTACTTC.

CDR3: CASSPPVENYGYTF. CDR3 coding DNA: TGTGCCAGCAGCCCACCCGTAGAGAACTATGGCTACACCTTC. This chain uses TRBV5-4 with TRBJ1-2; D gene unclear. The CDR3 totals 14 residues. Trimming took off 4 bases at V and 2 bases at J, with 12 bases between the two ends. From germline, CDR1 is SGHNT and CDR2 YYREEE (reference sequence).

The chain uses TRBV9 and TRBJ1-5; 7 bases agree with TRBD1. Germline CDR1 SGDLS, CDR2 YYNGEE. The trim removed 4 bases at V and 5 bases at J, leaving 12 bases unmatched. This CDR3 spans 16 amino acids. The CDR3 DNA follows: TGTGCCAGCAGCACCGGGGACAGTAGAAGCGATCAGCCCCAGCATTTT. It translates to CASSTGDSRSDQPQHF.

The chain joins TRBV13 to TRBJ2-7, with TRBD2 identical over 12 bases. The length of the CDR3 is 16 residues. The germline V gene encodes CDR1 PRHDT and CDR2 FYEKMQ (reference sequence). Germline trimming cut 3 bases from V and 7 bases from J; bases unmatched to any gene: 10. CDR3: CASSFSLAGGLGEQYF. CDR3 DNA sequence: TGTGCCAGCAGCTTTAGTCTAGCGGGGGGGCTAGGGGAGCAGTACTTC.

The chain carries TRBV5-6 and TRBJ1-1; D possibly corresponds to TRBD1 (5 bases). V was clipped by 4 bases and J by 5 bases, with 12 bases between them. This CDR3 spans 13 amino acids. Germline lookup yields CDR1 SGHDT and CDR2 YYEEEE. CDR3 sequence (DNA): TGTGCCAGCAGCCTACCTGGGGGGACTGAAGCTTTCTTT. Translation: CASSLPGGTEAFF.

The J gene is TRBJ1-4, the V gene TRBV15; D is ambiguous. Germline V gene sequence: CDR1 LNHNV, CDR2 YYDKDF (reference sequence). The V and J ends lost 6 bases and 0 bases respectively, with 11 bases between them. The CDR3 sequence is 15 residues long. CDR3 sequence (DNA): TGTGCCACCAGTTCCCGTTCCGCAACTAATGAAAAACTGTTTTTT. As protein: CATSSRSATNEKLFF.

The V and J genes are TRBV5-1 and TRBJ1-3; no clear D gene. This CDR3 comprises 13 residues. V shed 0 bases and J shed 4 bases, with 5 bases lying between them. Germline values: CDR1 SGHRS, CDR2 YFSETQ. The CDR3 loop reads CASSLGSGNTIYF. In DNA form, the CDR3 reads TGCGCCAGCAGCTTGGGTTCAGGAAACACCATATATTTT.

This chain joins TRBV29-1 and TRBJ2-1, with unresolved D. V was cut by 3 bases and J by 4 bases, with 10 bases left in between. CDR1 SQVTM and CDR2 ANQGSEA come from the germline V gene. The CDR3 is made up of 13 amino acids. DNA of the CDR3: TGCAGCGTTGAGATGGCTCCATACAATGAGCAGTTCTTC. It encodes CSVEMAPYNEQFF.

The chain recombines TRBV6-6 with TRBJ2-7; 9 bases match TRBD1. The ends lost 5 bases at V and 5 bases at J; junction bases unmatched: 7. Germline assignment: CDR1 MNHNY and CDR2 SVGAGI (reference sequence). There are 14 residues in the CDR3. CDR3 nucleotide sequence: TGTGCCAGCAGTACGGGACAGGGTACCCACGAGCAGTACTTC. Protein product: CASSTGQGTHEQYF.

The rearrangement joins TRBV13 to TRBJ1-1; D is perhaps TRBD1 (6 bases). CDR1 and CDR2 from the germline V gene are PRHDT and FYEKMQ (reference sequence). The CDR3 is 17 amino acids. The V end was cut by 4 bases, the J end by 1 base, with 19 bases between. The CDR3 nucleotides read TGTGCCAGCAGCTACCTTGGGATCGGACAGCAGAACACTGAAGCTTTCTTT. Translating it yields CASSYLGIGQQNTEAFF.

This chain connects TRBV6-6 to TRBJ1-4, with D hard to call. V lost 5 bases to trimming and J lost 6 bases, with 13 bases between them. The CDR3 has 14 amino acids. Germline lookup yields CDR1 MNHNY and CDR2 SVGAGI (reference sequence). DNA for the CDR3: TGTGCCAGCAGTCCCCACGGGAGGGATGAAAAACTGTTTTTT. This sequence encodes CASSPHGRDEKLFF.

The chain links TRBV18 to TRBJ1-1, with no clear D. CDR1 is KGHSH and CDR2 is LQKENI in the germline V gene. V gave up 5 bases and J gave up 1 base, with 5 bases separating them. This CDR3 has 12 amino acids. The DNA for the CDR3 is TGTGCCAGCTCAGTGAGGAACACTGAAGCTTTCTTT. This encodes CASSVRNTEAFF.